This T cell receptor beta chain is drawn from a study of blood T cell repertoires in COVID-19. Study background: Whether acute or convalescent, the COVID-19 samples came from the United States, Italy and Spain. In each case, the material was cDNA or gDNA derived from T cells, B-cell-depleted T cells, or PBMCs.

The CDR3 extends over 13 amino acids. J gave up 7 bases and V 4 bases, and 7 bases lay outside the gene matches. Germline V gives CDR1 SGHRS, CDR2 YFSETQ. Measured with immunoSEQ multiplex PCR; TCRdb has only the in-frame clones, and not every one. Among approximately 240,000 clones listed, 75% to 95% were seen once. The participants were between roughly 18 and 100 years old and came from some 23 US areas. For recovered donors of Cohort 3, there were two negative PCRs, clearance, or symptom resolution. The source material was PBMCs or T cells enriched from blood (not recorded which). The V and J genes are TRBV5-1 and TRBJ2-7; the match to TRBD1 covers 8 bases. This receptor was taken from a woman aged 18-29 years who had recovered from COVID-19. In nucleotides, the CDR3 is TGCGCCAGCAGCCCTGACAGGGGTGGGGAGCAGTACTTC. This translates into CASSPDRGGEQYF.